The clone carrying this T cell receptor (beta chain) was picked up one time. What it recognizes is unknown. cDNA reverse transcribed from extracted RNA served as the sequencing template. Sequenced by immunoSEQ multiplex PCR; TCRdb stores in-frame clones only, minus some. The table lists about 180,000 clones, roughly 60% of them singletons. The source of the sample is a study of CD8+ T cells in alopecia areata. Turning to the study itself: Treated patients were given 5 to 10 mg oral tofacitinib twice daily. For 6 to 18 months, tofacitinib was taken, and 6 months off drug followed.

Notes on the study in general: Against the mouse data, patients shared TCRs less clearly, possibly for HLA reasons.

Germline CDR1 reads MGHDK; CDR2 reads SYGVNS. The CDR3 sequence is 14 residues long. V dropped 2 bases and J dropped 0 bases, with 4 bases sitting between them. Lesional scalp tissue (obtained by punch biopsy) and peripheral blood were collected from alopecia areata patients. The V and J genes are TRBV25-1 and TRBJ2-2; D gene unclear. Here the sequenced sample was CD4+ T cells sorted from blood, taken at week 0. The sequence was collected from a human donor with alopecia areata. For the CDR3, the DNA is TGTGCCAGCAGTGAACACCCGAACACCGGGGAGCTGTTTTTT. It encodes CASSEHPNTGELFF.